In its sample, the clone carrying this TCR beta chain was seen once. The germline CDR1 and CDR2 sequences are SNHLY and FYNNEI. The CDR3 runs 12 residues. Trimming pared 7 bases from V and 4 bases from J, leaving 8 bases between. This sample stems from a study of blood T cell repertoires in COVID-19. Study information: There were acute and convalescent COVID-19 samples, and they came from the United States, Italy and Spain. PBMCs, B-cell-depleted T cells, or T cells were the source of the cDNA or gDNA that made up the material.

Per the study methods: Estimation of nucleated cell counts relied on the amplification of reference gene primers. Sequencing used immunoSEQ multiplex PCR; TCRdb keeps in-frame clones, though not all of them. That table supplies the V and J calls and clone size; D and trimming were determined from the DNA. The sample yields approximately 260,000 clones, 85% to 90% seen once. The sequenced material came from peripheral blood. This sequence joins TRBV2 and TRBJ1-5; unclear D gene. The receptor was derived from a woman aged 40 to 49 with acute or convalescent COVID-19. CDR3: CASMAPNQPQHF. The CDR3 DNA sequence: TGTGCCAGCATGGCACCTAATCAGCCCCAGCATTTT.